The present TCR beta chain was sequenced within a study of molecular identifiers for immune sequencing clone quantification. From the PCR reads, TCRdb called clonotypes with MiXCR, one entry per CDR3 protein. The sample has fewer than 25,000 distinct CDR3 sequences, roughly 17% seen once; the top ten hold roughly 1%. Germline CDR1 DFQATT, CDR2 SNEGSKA (reference sequence). The V and J ends lost 3 bases and 4 bases, in that order; junction bases with no gene match: 8. The CDR3 has 15 amino acids. This clonotype was detected many times. Sample: naive CD8+ T cells from blood, with Jurkat cell RNA spiked in. As for subset: FACS-sorted CD8+CD4-CCR7+CD45RA+ naive T cells. The clonotype was recovered from a human donor in good health. Some libraries in this study had Jurkat cell RNA spiked in. This rearrangement joins TRBV20-1 to TRBJ2-7; 11 bases are a match to TRBD1. CDR3 sequence (DNA): TGCAGTGCTAGCCCCGGACAGGGGGCGTCGTACGAGCAGTACTTC. Its translation: CSASPGQGASYEQYF.